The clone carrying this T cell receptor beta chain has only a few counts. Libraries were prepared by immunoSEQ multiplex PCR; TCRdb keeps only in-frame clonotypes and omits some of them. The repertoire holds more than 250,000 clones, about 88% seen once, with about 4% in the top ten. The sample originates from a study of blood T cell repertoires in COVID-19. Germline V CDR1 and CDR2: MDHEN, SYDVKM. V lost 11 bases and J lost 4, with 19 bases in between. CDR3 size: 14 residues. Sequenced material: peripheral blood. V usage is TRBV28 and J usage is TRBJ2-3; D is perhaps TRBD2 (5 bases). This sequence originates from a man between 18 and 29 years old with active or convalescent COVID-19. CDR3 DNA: TGTGCCCCCGAGGGAACTGCGAAGCCAGATACGCAGTATTTT. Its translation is CAPEGTAKPDTQYF. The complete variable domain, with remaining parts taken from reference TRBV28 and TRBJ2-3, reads DVKVTQSSRYLVKRTGEKVFLECVQDMDHENMFWYRQDPGLGLRLIYFSYDVKMKEKGDIPEGYSVSREKKERFSLILESASTNQTSMYLCAPEGTAKPDTQYFGPGTRLTVL.